Listed below are T cell receptor beta chains from one sample, sequenced in a study of blood T cell repertoires in COVID-19. Some clones are missing from TCRdb's copy, which holds only in-frame ones; the method was immunoSEQ multiplex PCR. The data show approximately 170,000 clones, with 80% to 85% seen just once and over 2% held by the top ten. Material for sequencing was peripheral blood. The origin of the receptors is a human donor with acute or convalescent COVID-19. The donor label of this sample is uncertain. Both conserved end residues are part of each CDR3. A D gene is named only where the DNA matches it firmly. The listing skips clone size in some rows; elsewhere it reads once, few, many or a size class.

V	size	J	D	DNA	CDR3
TRBV27	NA	TRBJ2-7	NA	TGTGCCAGCAGTGTAGAGAACAGGGCCTACGAGCAGTACTTC	CASSVENRAYEQYF
TRBV30	few	TRBJ1-1	TRBD1	TGTGCCTGGAGTGACCTCACGGGACAGGGGGCCGGGGAAGCTTTCTTT	CAWSDLTGQGAGEAFF
TRBV7-9	NA	TRBJ2-7	TRBD1	TGTGCCAGCAGCTTAGTGGGACAGGCCTACGAGCAGTACTTC	CASSLVGQAYEQYF
TRBV19	once	TRBJ2-2	NA	TGTGCCAGTAGTCTCCGGCAAGCGGCCACCGGGGAGCTGTTTTTT	CASSLRQAATGELFF
TRBV2	NA	TRBJ2-1	NA	TGTGCCAGCAGAGGGGAAAGGGAAAACAATGAGCAGTTCTTC	CASRGERENNEQFF
TRBV5-1	few	TRBJ1-2	NA	TGCGCCAGCAGCTTGGAAGTCGGTAACTATGGCTACACCTTC	CASSLEVGNYGYTF
TRBV2	NA	TRBJ2-3	TRBD2	TGTGCCAGCAGCCTGGGACTAGCGGGGACAGATACGCAGTATTTT	CASSLGLAGTDTQYF
TRBV6-4	few	TRBJ2-1	NA	TGTGCCAGCAGAATGGGAGCCTCCTACAATGAGCAGTTCTTC	CASRMGASYNEQFF
TRBV5-4	NA	TRBJ2-7	TRBD1	TGTGCCAGCAGCTTGCAGAAGCCGGGACAGGGCTCCTACGAGCAGTACTTC	CASSLQKPGQGSYEQYF
TRBV6-5	NA	TRBJ2-7	TRBD1	TGTGCCAGCAGTTACGAGGGGACAGGGGGCTACGAGCAGTACTTC	CASSYEGTGGYEQYF
TRBV3-1/TRBV3-2	few	TRBJ2-1	NA	TGTGCCAGCAGTCAAAGGGACACTTACTACAATGAGCAGTTCTTC	CASSQRDTYYNEQFF
TRBV19	NA	TRBJ1-5	NA	TGTGCCAGCAAGAATAGGGGGACGGCCACGAAGCCCCAGCATTTT	CASKNRGTATKPQHF
TRBV7-3	once	TRBJ2-3	TRBD2	TGTGCCAGCAGCCCTAGCGGGAGTCTGGATACGCAGTATTTT	CASSPSGSLDTQYF
TRBV3-1/TRBV3-2	NA	TRBJ2-1	TRBD2	TGTGCCAGCAGCTATGCTAGCGGGGGGGACAATGAGCAGTTCTTC	CASSYASGGDNEQFF
TRBV6-2/TRBV6-3	NA	TRBJ2-7	TRBD2	TGTGCCAGCAGTTACTCGCAGACTAGCACCTACGAGCAGTACTTC	CASSYSQTSTYEQYF
TRBV30	NA	TRBJ2-1	TRBD2	TGTGCCTGGATCGGACTAGCGGGAGCGTCGGAGCAGTTCTTC	CAWIGLAGASEQFF
TRBV4-2	few	TRBJ1-1	TRBD1	TGTGCCAGCAGCCAAGAGGGACAGATAACTGAAGCTTTCTTT	CASSQEGQITEAFF
TRBV11-2	NA	TRBJ2-7	NA	TGTGCCAGCAGCCCCACCGGTTACGAGCAGTACTTC	CASSPTGYEQYF
TRBV29-1	NA	TRBJ1-2	NA	TGCAGCGCCGCGAAGAGGGAAGACTATGGCTACACCTTC	CSAAKREDYGYTF
TRBV2	NA	TRBJ2-2	TRBD2	TGTGCCAGCAGTGCCAGGGGACTAGCGGGGGCCGGGGAGCTGTTTTTT	CASSARGLAGAGELFF
TRBV6-6	few	TRBJ1-6	NA	TGTGCCAGCAGTCTCTACAGGGCCACAGGCCATAATTCACCCCTCCACTTT	CASSLYRATGHNSPLHF
TRBV27	NA	TRBJ2-7	TRBD2	TGTGCCAGCAGTCGGGGACTAGCGGGAACCTACGAGCAGTACTTC	CASSRGLAGTYEQYF
TRBV19	NA	TRBJ1-2	NA	TGTGCCTGCCAAGACGGCGGGGGAGGTGCAGATGGCTACACCTTC	CACQDGGGGADGYTF
TRBV5-4	NA	TRBJ2-3	TRBD2	TGTGCCAGCAGCCCTCGGGGTAGCGGGAGTAGCACAGATACGCAGTATTTT	CASSPRGSGSSTDTQYF
TRBV5-4	NA	TRBJ2-5	TRBD2	TGTGCCAGCAGCTCCAGACTAGCGGGGGGAGAGACCCAGTACTTC	CASSSRLAGGETQYF
TRBV30	NA	TRBJ2-1	TRBD2	TGTGCCTGGAGTGGACGGTACGGGGGGGGCGCCTACAATGAGCAGTTCTTC	CAWSGRYGGGAYNEQFF
TRBV5-1	once	TRBJ2-1	NA	TGCGCCAGCAGCTCCGTGGGGCGGGGCCTGTACAATGAGCAGTTCTTC	CASSSVGRGLYNEQFF
TRBV5-4	NA	TRBJ2-1	TRBD2	TGTGCCAGCAGCTTGGGACTAGCGGGAGAGGGTTACAATGAGCAGTTCTTC	CASSLGLAGEGYNEQFF
TRBV18	NA	TRBJ2-7	NA	TGTGCCAGCTCACCGAGGACAGATGACGTGCAGTACTTC	CASSPRTDDVQYF